This paragraph reports one T cell receptor (beta chain). The antigen is unknown. The entry originates in a study of T-cell memory formation after mild COVID-19. Study context: TCR clusters were mostly confined to one donor each. The study's findings and limits: CD4/CD8 balance characterized clones contracting day 15 to 85, and CD4+ skew characterized later expanders.

Sample barcodes and UMIs were carried by the TCR alpha and TCR beta cDNA libraries that 5'RACE generated with constant-segment primers. In TCRdb, the 5' RACE reads were re-called with MiXCR into one record per CDR3 protein. The sample lists 430,000 or so distinct CDR3 sequences; 20% to 30% were seen once. The CDR3 is 13 residues long. V lost 2 bases, J lost 2 bases, and 10 bases lay in between. The germline CDR1 and CDR2 sequences are DFQATT and SNEGSKA (reference sequence). The chain links TRBV20-1 to TRBJ2-7; D gene ambiguous. The receptor was isolated from an adult woman who had mild COVID-19 (a few samples of this study predate the infection). Cell type and time point are not known. Source material: PBMCs or a T cell subset sorted from them (not recorded which). The CDR3 DNA sequence: TGCAGTGCTAGACCCGGGTCCACCTACGAGCAGTACTTC. It encodes CSARPGSTYEQYF.